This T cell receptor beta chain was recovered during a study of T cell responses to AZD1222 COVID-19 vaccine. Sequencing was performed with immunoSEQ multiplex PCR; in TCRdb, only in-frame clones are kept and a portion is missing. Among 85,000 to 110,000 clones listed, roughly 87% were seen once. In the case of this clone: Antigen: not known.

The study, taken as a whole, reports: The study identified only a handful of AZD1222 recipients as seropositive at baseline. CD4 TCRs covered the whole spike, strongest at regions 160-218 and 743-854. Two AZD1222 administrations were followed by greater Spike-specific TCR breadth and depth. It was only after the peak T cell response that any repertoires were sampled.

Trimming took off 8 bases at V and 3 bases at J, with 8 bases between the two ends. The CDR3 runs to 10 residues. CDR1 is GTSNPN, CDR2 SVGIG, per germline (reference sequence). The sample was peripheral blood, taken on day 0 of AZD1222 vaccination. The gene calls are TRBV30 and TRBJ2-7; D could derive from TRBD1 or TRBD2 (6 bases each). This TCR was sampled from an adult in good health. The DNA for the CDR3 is TGTGCCGGAGGGGGCTACGAGCAGTACTTC. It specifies CAGGGYEQYF.